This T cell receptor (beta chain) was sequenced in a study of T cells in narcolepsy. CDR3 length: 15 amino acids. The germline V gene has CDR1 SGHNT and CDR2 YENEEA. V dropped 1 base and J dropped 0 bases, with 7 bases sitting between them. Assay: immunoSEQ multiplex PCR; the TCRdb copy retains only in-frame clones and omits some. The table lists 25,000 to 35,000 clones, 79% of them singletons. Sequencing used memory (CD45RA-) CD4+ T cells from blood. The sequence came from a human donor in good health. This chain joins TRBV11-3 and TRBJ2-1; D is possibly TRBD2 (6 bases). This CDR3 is CASSLGGGSYNEQFF. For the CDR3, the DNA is TGTGCCAGCAGCTTAGGGGGAGGCTCCTACAATGAGCAGTTCTTC.